These 21 T cell receptor beta chains originate from one sample sequenced in a study of Tregs in tolerant kidney transplant recipients. Recipients received nonmyeloablative bone marrow transplants from related graft donors, with transient mixed chimerism. The assay was immunoSEQ multiplex PCR, and TCRdb's table has in-frame clones only and misses some. The sample records 81,000 or so clones, roughly 90% being singletons. Sequencing used CD4+ T cells from blood (PBMCs), obtained 24 months after the transplant. These receptor sequences come from a human patient who received a combined kidney and bone marrow transplant. A share of the T cells may be of graft donor origin.

This chain links TRBV6-5 with TRBJ1-4; 7 nucleotides align to TRBD1. Germline V gene data show CDR1 as MNHEY and CDR2 as SVGAGI. The CDR3 spans 15 residues. Trimming cost V 7 bases and J 3 bases; bases outside gene matches: 8. CDR3 nucleotide sequence: TGTGCCAGCACCCACAGGGGTTCGGCTAATGAAAAACTGTTTTTT. It is translated as CASTHRGSANEKLFF.

This clone was recorded only once. The chain links TRBV5-4 to TRBJ1-1; D uncertain. Trimming took 4 bases from V and 1 from J, leaving 11 bases between them. The V gene's germline CDR1 is SGHNT and CDR2 YYREEE (reference sequence). The CDR3 covers 14 residues. The CDR3 reads CASSPINTNTEAFF. The CDR3 nucleotides are TGTGCCAGCAGCCCCATCAACACGAACACTGAAGCTTTCTTT.

This clone was found once. This rearrangement joins TRBV5-4 to TRBJ2-7; 8 positions match TRBD2. V lost 0 bases and J lost 2; bases outside the gene matches: 4. Germline CDR1 SGHNT, CDR2 YYREEE (reference sequence). CDR3 size: 15 residues. CDR3 amino acids: CASSLGRGGTYEQYF. The CDR3 DNA reads as TGTGCCAGCAGCTTGGGACGGGGGGGAACCTACGAGCAGTACTTC.

The chain carries TRBV14 and TRBJ1-1, with 8 nucleotides matching TRBD1. Per germline, CDR1 SGHDN and CDR2 FVKESK. Trimming at V came to 2 bases and at J to 0 bases, leaving 14 bases not matched to a gene. CDR3 length equals 19 residues. The CDR3 nucleotides read TGTGCCAGCAGCCAACGGGGGCAGGGGGCCCTCTCCATGAACACTGAAGCTTTCTTT. Protein sequence: CASSQRGQGALSMNTEAFF.

The chain recombines TRBV4-3 with TRBJ2-5; a possible D gene is TRBD2 (6 bases). The CDR3 loop spans 16 amino acids. Trimming removed 1 base from V and 4 bases from J, with 16 bases in between. The germline CDR1 and CDR2 sequences are LGHNA and YSLEER. The CDR3 DNA reads as TGCGCCAGCAGCCAAGTAAAGGCTCACGGGGGAGAGACCCAGTACTTC. It is translated as CASSQVKAHGGETQYF.

The genes are TRBV5-6 and TRBJ1-2, with 7 bases identical to TRBD1. V dropped 0 bases and J dropped 4; count of bases not matched to a gene: 9. The CDR3 has 16 amino acids. Germline V gene sequence: CDR1 SGHDT, CDR2 YYEEEE. CDR3 in amino acids: CASSLGFRDRPYGYTF. For the CDR3, the DNA is TGTGCCAGCAGCTTGGGGTTCAGGGACAGACCCTATGGCTACACCTTC.

V and J are TRBV4-2 and TRBJ1-6; possibly TRBD1 for D (5 bases). V was pared by 4 bases and J by 7 bases, with 14 bases between. The CDR3 has 15 residues. Germline V gives CDR1 LGHNA, CDR2 YNFKEQ. CDR3 protein: CASSPKAGSNSPLHF. For the CDR3, the DNA is TGTGCCAGCAGCCCTAAGGCAGGGTCGAATTCACCCCTCCACTTT.

This clone was seen once. The CDR3 reads CASSSSGTGLYEQYF. The CDR3 coding sequence is TGTGCCAGCAGCTCCTCGGGGACTGGGCTCTACGAGCAGTACTTC. This chain links TRBV7-9 with TRBJ2-7; D perhaps matches TRBD2 (6 bases). Trimming pared 4 bases from V and 3 bases from J, leaving 16 bases between. Germline values: CDR1 SEHNR, CDR2 FQNEAQ (reference sequence). CDR3 size: 15 residues.

The V and J genes are TRBV15 and TRBJ2-7; D possibly corresponds to TRBD1 (6 bases). The V gene's germline CDR1 is LNHNV and CDR2 YYDKDF (reference sequence). The V gene lost 3 bases and the J gene lost 4 bases, with 19 bases spanning the gap. The CDR3 has 16 amino acids. The CDR3 bases are TGTGCCACCAGCAGCGATCTAGGACAGTTAAAGTACGAGCAGTACTTC. This codes for CATSSDLGQLKYEQYF.

The V and J genes are TRBV5-5 and TRBJ2-2; maybe TRBD2 (5 bases). Germline CDR1 and CDR2: SGHKS and YYEKEE (reference sequence). The CDR3 runs to 14 residues. V dropped 4 bases and J dropped 4 bases, with 11 bases sitting between them. In DNA form, the CDR3 reads TGTGCCAGCAGCCGAGGAGGAGGCACCGGGGAGCTGTTTTTT. Residues: CASSRGGGTGELFF. The entire variable domain, with the rest obtained from reference TRBV5-5 and TRBJ2-2, is as follows: DAGVTQSPTHLIKTRGQQVTLRCSPISGHKSVSWYQQVLGQGPQFIFQYYEKEERGRGNFPDRFSARQFPNYSSELNVNALLLGDSALYLCASSRGGGTGELFFGEGSRLTVL.

The chain combines TRBV7-3 with TRBJ1-6, with 8 bases that match TRBD1. The V and J ends lost 2 bases and 9 bases, in that order; junction bases with no gene match: 3. Per the germline V gene, CDR1 is SGHTA and CDR2 is FQGTGA. This CDR3 comprises 14 residues. The CDR3 loop reads CASSLGQGRSPLHF. CDR3 in DNA: TGTGCCAGCAGCTTAGGACAGGGACGTTCACCCCTCCACTTT.

V usage is TRBV7-8 and J usage is TRBJ1-1, with 7 nucleotides matching TRBD1. This CDR3 spans 15 amino acids. V lost 5 bases, J lost 0 bases, and 6 bases stayed unmatched. CDR1 and CDR2 from the germline V gene are SGHVS and FQNEAQ. The CDR3: CASSAVGQLNTEAFF. DNA of the CDR3: TGTGCCAGCAGCGCGGTGGGACAGTTGAACACTGAAGCTTTCTTT.

Only a few counts were recorded for this clone. The J gene is TRBJ2-6, the V gene TRBV6-6, with 12 bases identical to TRBD1. This CDR3 is 16 amino acids long. CDR1 is MNHNY, CDR2 SVGAGI, per germline (reference sequence). The ends lost 6 bases at V and 4 bases at J; junction bases unmatched: 4. In DNA form, the CDR3 reads TGTGCCAGCAGGGGACAGGGGGCAACCGGGGCCAACGTCCTGACTTTC. It is translated as CASRGQGATGANVLTF.

The chain joins TRBV6-5 to TRBJ2-5; a possible D gene is TRBD2 (6 bases). The CDR3 is 15 amino acids. V lost 2 bases and J lost 0, with 10 bases in between. CDR1 and CDR2 from the germline V gene are MNHEY and SVGAGI. The CDR3 coding sequence is TGTGCCAGCAGTTACATGAGGGACTACCAAGAGACCCAGTACTTC. This translates into CASSYMRDYQETQYF.

The chain carries TRBV4-3 and TRBJ1-2; no clear D. This CDR3 has 14 residues. Germline loops: CDR1 LGHNA, CDR2 YSLEER. The germline V and J ends were trimmed by 0 bases and 4 bases, with 9 bases remaining between them. The CDR3 DNA sequence: TGCGCCAGCAGCCAAGAGGGCGCGGGCTATGGCTACACCTTC. Encoded protein: CASSQEGAGYGYTF.

The J gene is TRBJ2-6, the V gene TRBV28; D might be TRBD1 (5 bases). The CDR3 contains 16 residues. Germline CDR1 and CDR2: MDHEN and SYDVKM. Trimming shortened V by 5 bases and J by 4 bases, and 15 bases separated the two germline ends. Here the CDR3 DNA reads TGTGCCAGCAGTCCATCCAGGGTCTCCGGGGCCAACGTCCTGACTTTC. Protein: CASSPSRVSGANVLTF. The full variable domain, rest sourced from reference TRBV28 and TRBJ2-6, is DVKVTQSSRYLVKRTGEKVFLECVQDMDHENMFWYRQDPGLGLRLIYFSYDVKMKEKGDIPEGYSVSREKKERFSLILESASTNQTSMYLCASSPSRVSGANVLTFGAGSRLTVL.

CDR3 sequence reads: CASSSRIAPAGDLYEQYF. The CDR3 coding sequence is TGTGCCAGCAGCTCTCGGATAGCCCCGGCGGGGGACCTCTACGAGCAGTACTTC. The chain couples TRBV7-8 to TRBJ2-7; the match to TRBD2 covers 7 bases. The CDR3 has 18 amino acids. Germline CDR1 is SGHVS and CDR2 is FQNEAQ. The junction had 18 bases not matched to a gene; V was cut back by 4 bases and J by 3 bases.

The rearrangement links TRBV11-2 to TRBJ2-2, with 9 nucleotides matching TRBD2. This CDR3 contains 18 residues. Germline values: CDR1 SGHAT, CDR2 FQNNGV. V gave up 1 base and J gave up 0 bases; unmatched junction bases: 6. DNA for the CDR3: TGTGCCAGCAGCTTAGGGATGGGACTAGCTCCGAACACCGGGGAGCTGTTTTTT. Amino acids: CASSLGMGLAPNTGELFF.

The chain joins TRBV6-1 to TRBJ1-1, with a tentative D call TRBD1 (5 bases). Between the trimmed V and J ends, which lost 8 bases and 3 bases, there was a span of 7 bases. Per germline, CDR1 MNHNS and CDR2 SASEGT. This CDR3 has 11 residues. The CDR3: CASAGYTEAFF. The CDR3 bases are TGTGCCAGCGCAGGGTACACTGAAGCTTTCTTT.

This clone was detected once. The V gene is TRBV6-1, the J gene TRBJ2-7; D might be TRBD1 (6 bases). The length of the CDR3 is 12 residues. Germline lookup yields CDR1 MNHNS and CDR2 SASEGT. The V gene lost 5 bases and the J gene lost 6 bases, with 11 bases spanning the gap. The chain's CDR3 is CASSLDRTEQYF. The CDR3, as DNA: TGTGCCAGCAGTCTAGACAGGACCGAGCAGTACTTC.

A single count supports this clone. The gene calls are TRBV25-1 and TRBJ2-1, with 7 bases lining up with TRBD1. V was pared by 6 bases and J by 5 bases, with 10 bases of the junction left unmatched. Germline V CDR1 and CDR2: MGHDK, SYGVNS. This CDR3 has 15 amino acids. The CDR3 nucleotides are TGTGCCAGCAGAAGAACCGGGACAGTTAACAATGAGCAGTTCTTC. Translation: CASRRTGTVNNEQFF.